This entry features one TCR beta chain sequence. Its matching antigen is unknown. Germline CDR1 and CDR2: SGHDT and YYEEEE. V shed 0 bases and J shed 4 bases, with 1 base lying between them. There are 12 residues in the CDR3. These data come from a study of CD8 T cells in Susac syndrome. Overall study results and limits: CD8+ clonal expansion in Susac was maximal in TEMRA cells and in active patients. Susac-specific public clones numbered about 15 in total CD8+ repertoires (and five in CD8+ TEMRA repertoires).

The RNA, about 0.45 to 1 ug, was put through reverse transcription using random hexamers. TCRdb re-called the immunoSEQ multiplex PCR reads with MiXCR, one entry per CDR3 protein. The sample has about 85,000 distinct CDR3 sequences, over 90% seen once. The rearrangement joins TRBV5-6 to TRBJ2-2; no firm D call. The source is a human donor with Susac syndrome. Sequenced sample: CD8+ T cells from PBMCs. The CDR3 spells CASSLATGELFF. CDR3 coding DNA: TGTGCCAGCAGCTTGGCCACCGGGGAGCTGTTTTTT.